The 20 T cell receptor beta chains below all came from one sample that was sequenced in a study of blood T cell repertoires in COVID-19. This table comes from immunoSEQ multiplex PCR, and its TCRdb copy is limited to in-frame clones, with some not included. Here the sample spans 200,000 to 300,000 clones, around 83% being singletons. The sequenced sample consisted of peripheral blood. The receptor source for this set is a middle-aged man who had recovered from COVID-19.

V usage is TRBV19 and J usage is TRBJ1-2, with D possibly being TRBD1 (6 bases). The V gene lost 6 bases and the J gene lost 5 bases, with 16 bases spanning the gap. The CDR3 is 14 residues long. Germline CDR1 LNHDA, CDR2 SQIVND (reference sequence). The CDR3 DNA reads TGTGCCAGTAGCAAAAACAGGGTTCTATATGGCTACACCTTC. Translation gives CASSKNRVLYGYTF.

This chain links TRBV29-1 with TRBJ1-1, with unresolved D. Per the germline V gene, CDR1 is SQVTM and CDR2 is ANQGSEA. This CDR3 has 11 amino acids. The V gene lost 2 bases and the J gene lost 5 bases, with 6 bases spanning the gap. The CDR3 is CSVEPRTEAFF. In DNA, the CDR3 is TGCAGCGTTGAACCTCGGACTGAAGCTTTCTTT.

The chain employs TRBV30 and TRBJ1-2; D unresolved. V lost 0 bases to trimming and J lost 2 bases, with 7 bases between them. Looked up from germline, CDR1 is GTSNPN and CDR2 is SVGIG (reference sequence). The CDR3 has 13 amino acids. In DNA form, the CDR3 reads TGTGCCTGGAGTGTGGTGACAAACTATGGCTACACCTTC. It specifies CAWSVVTNYGYTF.

The gene calls are TRBV19 and TRBJ1-5, with D uncertain. The CDR3 has 15 amino acids. The germline CDR1 and CDR2 sequences are LNHDA and SQIVND (reference sequence). The V end lost 2 bases, the J end lost 4 bases, and 12 bases lay between the germline ends. The CDR3 loop reads CASSIIPGINQPQHF. CDR3 DNA: TGTGCCAGTAGTATAATTCCGGGGATAAATCAGCCCCAGCATTTT.

This clone was observed a handful of times. The chain employs TRBV7-2 and TRBJ2-1; 8 bases agree with TRBD1. CDR3 size: 15 residues. V trimming: 3 bases; J trimming: 2 bases; junction bases outside the gene matches: 3. Germline CDR1 SGHTA, CDR2 FQGNSA. The CDR3 loop reads CASSFAGQAYNEQFF. The CDR3 region has the DNA TGTGCCAGCAGCTTTGCGGGACAGGCCTACAATGAGCAGTTCTTC. The variable domain in full, completed from reference TRBV7-2 and TRBJ2-1, reads GAGVSQSPSNKVTEKGKDVELRCDPISGHTALYWYRQSLGQGLEFLIYFQGNSAPDKSGLPSDRFSAERTGGSVSTLTIQRTQQEDSAVYLCASSFAGQAYNEQFFGPGTRLTVL.

The chain recombines TRBV5-5 with TRBJ1-4; the D is unclear. Trimming left V 0 bases short and J 6 bases short, with 9 bases between. This CDR3 is built from 14 residues. Germline CDR1 SGHKS, CDR2 YYEKEE (reference sequence). DNA of the CDR3: TGTGCCAGCAGCTTGGGCAGGTTGGATGAAAAACTGTTTTTT. It translates to CASSLGRLDEKLFF.

Concerning this clone itself: An end of the junction does not agree with germline; a read error may underlie this. The V call is TRBV4-2, the J call TRBJ2-7; TRBD2 aligns across 13 bases. Germline CDR1 is LGHNA and CDR2 is YNFKEQ. This CDR3 region has 17 residues. This CDR3 is CASSKELAGGPFYEQYF. Here the CDR3 DNA reads TGTGCCAGCAGCAAAGAACTAGCGGGAGGGCCTTTTTACGAGCAGTACTTC.

The chain links TRBV24-1 to TRBJ2-5; D is uncertain. Trimming pared 3 bases from V and 0 bases from J, leaving 13 bases between. The CDR3 runs 16 residues. Germline V gene data show CDR1 as KGHDR and CDR2 as SFDVKD. CDR3 sequence reads: CATSDPTATDQETQYF. Here the CDR3 DNA reads TGTGCCACCAGTGATCCGACTGCGACGGACCAAGAGACCCAGTACTTC.

This sequence joins TRBV14 and TRBJ1-2; possible D gene TRBD1, 5 bases. This CDR3 has 14 amino acids. Trimming took 2 bases from V and 7 from J, leaving 14 bases between them. Germline-derived CDR1 and CDR2 are SGHDN and FVKESK. In nucleotides, the CDR3 is TGTGCCAGCAGCCAACCCGGGGGATACGGTGGCTACACCTTC. Encoded protein: CASSQPGGYGGYTF.

The J gene is TRBJ1-5, the V gene TRBV27, with no clear D. This CDR3 contains 15 residues. V was trimmed by 3 bases and J by 0 bases, leaving 9 bases between them. The germline V gene encodes CDR1 MNHEY and CDR2 SMNVEV (reference sequence). CDR3 DNA sequence: TGTGCCAGCAGTTTGGAGCCGTATAGCAATCAGCCCCAGCATTTT. This sequence encodes CASSLEPYSNQPQHF.

This chain connects TRBV6-5 to TRBJ1-4, with 8 bases lining up with TRBD1. Germline CDR1 and CDR2: MNHEY and SVGAGI. V was clipped by 5 bases and J by 5 bases; unmatched bases: 7. This CDR3 region has 15 residues. CDR3 in amino acids: CASSQGTGGNEKLFF. The CDR3 DNA reads TGTGCCAGCAGTCAGGGGACAGGTGGAAATGAAAAACTGTTTTTT.

The CDR3 coding sequence is TGCGCCAGCAGCCAAGATTCTAGCGGGAGGGACATTCAGTACTTC. It encodes CASSQDSSGRDIQYF. The genes are TRBV4-1 and TRBJ2-4, with 12 bases matching TRBD2. Germline values: CDR1 MGHRA, CDR2 YSYEKL. The CDR3 has 15 residues. Unmatched junction bases numbered 2, after V lost 0 bases and J lost 8 bases.

The sample holds a few counts of this clone. This chain uses TRBV7-2 with TRBJ1-1; D is possibly TRBD1 (6 bases). The CDR3 covers 15 residues. Germline V gene sequence: CDR1 SGHTA, CDR2 FQGNSA. V was clipped by 5 bases and J by 5 bases, with 18 bases between them. The CDR3 coding sequence is TGTGCCAGCAGCCCGGTGGGGGCAGGGGCGACTGAAGCTTTCTTT. Amino acids: CASSPVGAGATEAFF.

The V call is TRBV4-2, the J call TRBJ1-4; TRBD1 matches 8 bases. The trim removed 0 bases at V and 4 bases at J, leaving 7 bases unmatched. The CDR3 spans 17 residues. Germline lookup yields CDR1 LGHNA and CDR2 YNFKEQ. The CDR3, as DNA: TGTGCCAGCAGCCAAGATGGGACAGGAGGCCTTAATGAAAAACTGTTTTTT. It translates to CASSQDGTGGLNEKLFF.

This clone has only a few counts. The CDR3 loop is CASSIKFQGSQPQHF. The CDR3 coding sequence is TGTGCCAGTAGTATAAAATTTCAGGGGAGTCAGCCCCAGCATTTT. The chain links TRBV19 to TRBJ1-5, with D possibly matching TRBD1 (6 bases). The CDR3 has 15 residues. CDR1 is LNHDA and CDR2 is SQIVND in the germline V gene (reference sequence). V lost 2 bases, J lost 6 bases, and 14 bases lay in between.

V usage is TRBV6-5 and J usage is TRBJ2-7; 10 bases are a match to TRBD1. V was clipped by 6 bases and J by 5 bases; unmatched bases: 10. CDR3 length equals 15 residues. Germline V gene lookup returns CDR1 MNHEY and CDR2 SVGAGI. CDR3 bases: TGTGCCAGCAGATTAGCCGGGACAGGGGCACACGAGCAGTACTTC. Translation: CASRLAGTGAHEQYF.

The gene calls are TRBV3-1 (or the pseudogene TRBV3-2) and TRBJ2-5; a weak D match, TRBD2 (6 bases). Germline V lookup: CDR1 LGHDT, CDR2 YNNKEL (reference sequence). This CDR3 is built from 16 residues. Trimming shortened V by 2 bases and J by 5 bases, and 18 bases separated the two germline ends. The CDR3 loop is CASSQTPWTKAETQYF. The CDR3, as DNA: TGTGCCAGCAGCCAAACCCCCTGGACTAAAGCGGAGACCCAGTACTTC.

J is TRBJ2-7 and V is TRBV5-1; the D gene is possibly TRBD2 (5 bases). Germline V gene sequence: CDR1 SGHRS, CDR2 YFSETQ. CDR3 length: 13 amino acids. The V gene lost 0 bases and the J gene lost 7 bases, with 11 bases spanning the gap. CDR3 sequence (DNA): TGCGCCAGCAGCTTGGTGGAGGCTTCAGAGCAGTACTTC. Translation gives CASSLVEASEQYF.

V and J are TRBV5-4 and TRBJ2-5; possible D gene TRBD2, 6 bases. Germline values: CDR1 SGHNT, CDR2 YYREEE (reference sequence). The CDR3 consists of 14 residues. Trimming pared 2 bases from V and 2 bases from J, leaving 10 bases between. CDR3 bases: TGTGCCAGCAGCTTCCTAGCGAGTCAAGAGACCCAGTACTTC. Residues: CASSFLASQETQYF. Full variable domain (remainder filled in from reference TRBV5-4 and TRBJ2-5): ETGVTQSPTHLIKTRGQQVTLRCSSQSGHNTVSWYQQALGQGPQFIFQYYREEENGRGNFPPRFSGLQFPNYSSELNVNALELDDSALYLCASSFLASQETQYFGPGTRLLVL.

This clone was detected only once. The chain employs TRBV5-1 and TRBJ2-3; D is perhaps TRBD2 (5 bases). This CDR3 has 15 residues. Trimming pared 1 base from V and 2 bases from J, leaving 11 bases between. CDR1 and CDR2 (germline): SGHRS, YFSETQ. CDR3 DNA: TGCGCCAGCAGCTTGACTAGTCCCATCACAGATACGCAGTATTTT. It yields the protein CASSLTSPITDTQYF. The whole variable domain, filled in from reference TRBV5-1 and TRBJ2-3, reads KAGVTQTPRYLIKTRGQQVTLSCSPISGHRSVSWYQQTPGQGLQFLFEYFSETQRNKGNFPGRFSGRQFSNSRSEMNVSTLELGDSALYLCASSLTSPITDTQYFGPGTRLTVL.